This T cell receptor (beta chain) was documented in a study of T cell repertoires in cytomegalovirus infection. Study context: Indications came from public TCR beta signatures; they pointed to CMV infection and to a matching HLA type. Study-level findings and limits: The cumulative frequency of public TCR beta families identified carriers of CMV plus the relevant HLA. The response measured ex vivo was dominated by TCR beta clonotypes (HLA-C-restricted and CMV-specific).

Germline CDR1 is DFQATT and CDR2 is SNEGSKA (reference sequence). The CDR3 loop spans 12 amino acids. V lost 6 bases, J lost 6 bases, and 14 bases lay in between. This clonotype was seen a few times. No antigen is known for it. TCRdb reanalysed the reads using MiXCR and keeps one entry per CDR3 protein. The sample lists 490,000 or so distinct CDR3 sequences; around 11% were seen once. The source of this sequence is a human donor in good health (CMV status not recorded). Some clones in this sample may be carry-over from other donors' samples. Material: PBMCs. The chain links TRBV20-1 to TRBJ1-1; TRBD1 might be the D (5 bases). The CDR3 DNA sequence: TGCAGTGCCTCGCGGTGGGGGGCTGAAGCTTTCTTT. It codes for CSASRWGAEAFF.